The clone carrying this TCR beta chain was detected only a few times. The sample is drawn from a study of T cells in Graves' hyperthyroidism and ophthalmopathy. Researchers amplified the TCR beta CDR3 regions from RNA transcripts. When the TCR CDR3 underwent first-round RT-PCR, the HTBI primer set was used. TCRdb re-derived calls from the multiplex PCR reads in MiXCR, one entry per CDR3 protein. The data hold 600,000 to 900,000 distinct CDR3 sequences, with about a sixth observed a single time. The germline CDR1 and CDR2 sequences are MNHEY and SVGEGT. CDR3 length: 15 amino acids. Trimming removed 6 bases at V and 1 base at J, with 15 bases between.

Sequenced material: blood. The J gene is TRBJ1-1, the V gene TRBV6-2 or TRBV6-3; D is possibly TRBD1 (5 bases). This sequence originates from a man aged 18 to 35 with Graves' hyperthyroidism. CDR3 amino acids: CASSWEGNGNTEAFF. The CDR3 nucleotides are TGTGCCAGCAGCTGGGAGGGGAACGGGAACACTGAAGCTTTCTTT.